The T cell receptor beta chain described here comes from a study of cytomegalovirus exposure and HLA in healthy donors. Points from the study as a whole: Rare sequences made up most TCRs, while some public TCRs were found in many donors.

Sequencing was performed with immunoSEQ multiplex PCR; in TCRdb, only in-frame clones are kept and a portion is missing. This sample has 150,000 to 180,000 clones, with 86% found just once. Trimming cost V 4 bases and J 4 bases, with 7 bases left between them. The V gene's germline CDR1 is SNHLY and CDR2 FYNNEI. This CDR3 contains 13 residues. This clone was picked up a small number of times. Its antigen remains unidentified. The identical CDR3 is also encoded by other nucleotide sequences in the sample. The chain combines TRBV2 with TRBJ2-2; maybe TRBD1 (5 bases). This clonotype was obtained from a man in his late teens or twenties in good health and CMV-seropositive. The sample was PBMCs. CDR3 DNA: TGTGCCAGCAGTGCCCAGGGCACCGGGGAGCTGTTTTTT. This translates into CASSAQGTGELFF.